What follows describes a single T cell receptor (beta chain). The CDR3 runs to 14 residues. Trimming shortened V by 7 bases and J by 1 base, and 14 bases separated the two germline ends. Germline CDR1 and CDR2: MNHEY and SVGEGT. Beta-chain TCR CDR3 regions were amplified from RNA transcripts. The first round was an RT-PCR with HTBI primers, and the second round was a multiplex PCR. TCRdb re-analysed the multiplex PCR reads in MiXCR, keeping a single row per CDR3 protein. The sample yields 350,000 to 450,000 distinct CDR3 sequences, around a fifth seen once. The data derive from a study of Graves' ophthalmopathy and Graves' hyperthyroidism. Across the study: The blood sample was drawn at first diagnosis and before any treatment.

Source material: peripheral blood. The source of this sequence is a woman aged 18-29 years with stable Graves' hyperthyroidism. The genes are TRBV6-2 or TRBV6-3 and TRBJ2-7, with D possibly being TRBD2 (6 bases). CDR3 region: CASTPGGKSYEQYF. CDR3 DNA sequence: TGTGCCAGCACTCCCGGCGGGAAATCCTACGAGCAGTACTTC.